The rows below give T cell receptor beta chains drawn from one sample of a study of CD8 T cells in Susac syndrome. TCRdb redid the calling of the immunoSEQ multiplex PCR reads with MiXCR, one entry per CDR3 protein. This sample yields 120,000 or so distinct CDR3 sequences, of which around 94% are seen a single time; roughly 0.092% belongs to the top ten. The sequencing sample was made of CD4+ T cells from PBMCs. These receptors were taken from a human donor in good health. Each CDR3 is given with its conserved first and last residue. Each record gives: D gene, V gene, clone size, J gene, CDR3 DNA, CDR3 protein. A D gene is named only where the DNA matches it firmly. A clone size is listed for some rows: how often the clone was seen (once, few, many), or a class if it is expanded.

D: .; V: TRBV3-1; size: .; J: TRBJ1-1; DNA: TGTGCCAGCAGCCAAGGGACAACGGGAGCTTTCTTT; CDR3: CASSQGTTGAFF
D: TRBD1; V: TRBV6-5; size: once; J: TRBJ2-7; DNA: TGTGCCAGCAGCGAGACAGGGGGCAACTACGAGCAGTACTTC; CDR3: CASSETGGNYEQYF
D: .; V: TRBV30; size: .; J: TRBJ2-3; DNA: TGTGCCTGGATGACCAGAACTAGCACAGATACGCAGTATTTT; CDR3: CAWMTRTSTDTQYF
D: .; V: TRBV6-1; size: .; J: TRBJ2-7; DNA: TGTGCCAGCAGTGAAATGTCGGGTCAGGGCTCCTACGAGCAGTACTTC; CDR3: CASSEMSGQGSYEQYF
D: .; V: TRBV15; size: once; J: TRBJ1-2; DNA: TGTGCCACCAGCTTAGATCCAGGGAACTATGGCTACACCTTC; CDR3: CATSLDPGNYGYTF
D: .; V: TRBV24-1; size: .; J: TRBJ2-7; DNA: TGTGCCACCAGTGACGGGCCCGGTGAGCAGTACTTC; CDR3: CATSDGPGEQYF
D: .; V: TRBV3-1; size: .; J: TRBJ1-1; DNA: TGTGCCAGCAGCCTGGGGGATGTCAACACTGAAGCTTTCTTT; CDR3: CASSLGDVNTEAFF
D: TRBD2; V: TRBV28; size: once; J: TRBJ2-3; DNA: TGTGCCAGCGGGGGGGTCCTGCGTGATACGCAGTATTTT; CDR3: CASGGVLRDTQYF
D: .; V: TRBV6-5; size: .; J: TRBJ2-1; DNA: TGTGCCAGCCAGGGCGAAACTTACAATGAGCAGTTCTTC; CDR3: CASQGETYNEQFF
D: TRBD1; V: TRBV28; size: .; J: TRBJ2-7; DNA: TGTGCCAGCAGTTACCCGGGACAGTCCTACGAGCAGTACTTC; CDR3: CASSYPGQSYEQYF
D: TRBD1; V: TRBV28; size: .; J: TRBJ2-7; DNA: TGTGCCAGCAGTCAAAACAGGGGATGGGGCTCCTACGAGCAGTACTTC; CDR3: CASSQNRGWGSYEQYF
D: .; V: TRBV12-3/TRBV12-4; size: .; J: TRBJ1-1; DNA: TGTGCCAGCAGTTTAGGTACGGGTGAAGCTTTCTTT; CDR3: CASSLGTGEAFF
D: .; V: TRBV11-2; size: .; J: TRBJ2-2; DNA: TGTGCCAGCAGCTTAGCAGGATTTGGCGGGGAGCTGTTTTTT; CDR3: CASSLAGFGGELFF
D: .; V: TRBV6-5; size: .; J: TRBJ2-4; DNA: TGTGCCAGCAGTTACGTGGGGGGCGGGGGCAAAAACATTCAGTACTTC; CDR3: CASSYVGGGGKNIQYF
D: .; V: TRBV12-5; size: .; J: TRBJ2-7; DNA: TGTGCTAGTGGTTTACGGCAGGGAGCATACGAGCAGTACTTC; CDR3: CASGLRQGAYEQYF
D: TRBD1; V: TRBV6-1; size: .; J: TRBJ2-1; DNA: TGTGCCAGCAGGGGATCAACCGGGACAGGGATGTTCTTC; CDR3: CASRGSTGTGMFF
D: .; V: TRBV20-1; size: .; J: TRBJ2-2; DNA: TGCAGTGCTAGCACTAGCAACACCGGGGAGCTGTTTTTT; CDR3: CSASTSNTGELFF
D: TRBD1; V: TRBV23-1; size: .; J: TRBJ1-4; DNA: TGCGCCAGCAGTCTTCACAGGGGAACTAATGAAAAACTGTTTTTT; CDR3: CASSLHRGTNEKLFF
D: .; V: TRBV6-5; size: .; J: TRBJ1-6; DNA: TGTGCCAGCAGGCGGGGGAGCACCTATAATTCACCCCTCCACTTT; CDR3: CASRRGSTYNSPLHF
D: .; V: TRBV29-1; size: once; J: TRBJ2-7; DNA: TGCAGCGGTGTCGTTGCGGGCCACGAGCAGTACTTC; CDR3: CSGVVAGHEQYF
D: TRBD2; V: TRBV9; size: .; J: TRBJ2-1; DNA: TGTGCCAGCAGCCCGATGGCGGGAGGGATGAATGAGCAGTTCTTC; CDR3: CASSPMAGGMNEQFF
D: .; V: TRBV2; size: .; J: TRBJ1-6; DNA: TGCGCCAGCAGACTTGACCAGGGCGGTTCACCCCTCCACTTT; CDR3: CASRLDQGGSPLHF
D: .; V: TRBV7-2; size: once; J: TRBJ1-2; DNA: TGTGCCAGCAGCTTCTTCCGTCGTTCAAGGGGCTATGGCTACACCTTC; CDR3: CASSFFRRSRGYGYTF
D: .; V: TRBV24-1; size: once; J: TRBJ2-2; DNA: TGTGCCACCAGTGATGGGGGAACAGGGAACACCGGGGAGCTGTTTTTT; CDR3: CATSDGGTGNTGELFF
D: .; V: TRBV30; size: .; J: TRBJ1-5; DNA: TGTGCCTGGAGTGCTCCGACGAGGATCCAGCCCCAGCATTTT; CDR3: CAWSAPTRIQPQHF
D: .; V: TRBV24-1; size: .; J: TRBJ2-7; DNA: TGTGCCACCAGTGATCCCCAGTTTGGGGGCGAGCAGTACTTC; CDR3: CATSDPQFGGEQYF
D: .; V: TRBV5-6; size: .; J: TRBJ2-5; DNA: TGTGCCAGCAGCTTGGTGAGGTTACAGGGCGGGGAGACCCAGTACTTC; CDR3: CASSLVRLQGGETQYF
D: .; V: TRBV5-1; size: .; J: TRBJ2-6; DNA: TGCGCCAGCAGCTTGGGTCACAGCTCTGGGGCCAACGTCCTGACTTTC; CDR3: CASSLGHSSGANVLTF
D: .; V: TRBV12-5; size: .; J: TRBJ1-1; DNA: TGTGCTAGTGGTTTCAATCTTGGAGGGCCGAACACTGAAGCTTTCTTT; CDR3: CASGFNLGGPNTEAFF
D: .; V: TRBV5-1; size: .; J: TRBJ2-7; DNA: TGCGCCAGCAGCTTGCAGGGGGCTAGCGGGGCCTACGAGCAGTACTTC; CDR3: CASSLQGASGAYEQYF
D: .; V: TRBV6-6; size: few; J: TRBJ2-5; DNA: TGTGCCAGCGGTTTCGTGCCCCAGTACTTC; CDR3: CASGFVPQYF
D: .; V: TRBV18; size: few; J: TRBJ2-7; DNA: TGTGCCAGCTCACCACTTGGCCAGTCCTACGAGCAGTACTTC; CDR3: CASSPLGQSYEQYF
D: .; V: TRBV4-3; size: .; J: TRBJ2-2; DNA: TGCGCCAGCAGCCAAGGGTTTGTCACCGGGGAGCTGTTTTTT; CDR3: CASSQGFVTGELFF